The 8 T cell receptor beta chains in this list originate from one sample, sequenced in a study of blood T cell repertoires in COVID-19. Libraries were prepared by immunoSEQ multiplex PCR; TCRdb keeps only in-frame clonotypes and omits some of them. Of approximately 210,000 clones in the sample, 80% to 90% are singletons; the top ten hold roughly 8.8%. The sequencing sample was made of peripheral blood. The receptors stem from a woman aged 50 to 65 with acute or convalescent COVID-19.

The rearrangement uses TRBV24-1 and TRBJ2-3, with 8 nucleotides matching TRBD2. The CDR3 is made up of 15 amino acids. V dropped 4 bases and J dropped 0; count of bases not matched to a gene: 2. The V gene's germline CDR1 is KGHDR and CDR2 SFDVKD. The CDR3 protein is CATSEAGVSTDTQYF. CDR3 in DNA: TGTGCCACCAGTGAAGCGGGGGTTAGCACAGATACGCAGTATTTT.

The chain uses TRBV27 and TRBJ1-1; no clear D gene. Trimming took 3 bases from V and 1 from J, leaving 6 bases between them. Germline lookup yields CDR1 MNHEY and CDR2 SMNVEV (reference sequence). The CDR3 covers 13 residues. The CDR3 reads CASSLRTNTEAFF. CDR3 DNA sequence: TGTGCCAGCAGTTTGAGAACGAACACTGAAGCTTTCTTT.

The chain is built from TRBV18 and TRBJ2-7; D is uncertain. The CDR3 is made up of 13 amino acids. Germline lookup yields CDR1 KGHSH and CDR2 LQKENI. V shed 3 bases and J shed 0 bases, with 6 bases lying between them. CDR3 sequence: CASSPYSSYEQYF. For the CDR3, the DNA is TGTGCCAGCTCACCTTACAGCTCCTACGAGCAGTACTTC.

This clone was counted between two and nine times. This sequence joins TRBV11-1 and TRBJ1-3, with TRBD1 matching 7 bases. Germline trimming cut 4 bases from V and 2 bases from J; bases unmatched to any gene: 2. Looked up from germline, CDR1 is SGHAT and CDR2 is FQDESV (reference sequence). The CDR3 is 14 amino acids. CDR3 region: CASSSRGTGNTIYF. The CDR3 region has the DNA TGTGCCAGCAGCTCCAGGGGGACTGGAAACACCATATATTTT.

The rearrangement links TRBV24-1 to TRBJ2-2, with a possible D match to TRBD1 (5 bases). Germline-derived CDR1 and CDR2 are KGHDR and SFDVKD. The CDR3 loop spans 16 amino acids. Deletions cut 0 bases from V and 2 bases from J, with 9 bases between. The CDR3 is CATSDLRRGNTGELFF. In DNA, the CDR3 is TGTGCCACCAGTGATTTGCGTAGGGGAAACACCGGGGAGCTGTTTTTT.

This clone was found a few times. This sequence joins TRBV19 and TRBJ2-2; D might be TRBD2 (6 bases). Germline V CDR1 and CDR2: LNHDA, SQIVND (reference sequence). Between the trimmed V and J ends, which lost 5 bases and 3 bases, there was a span of 13 bases. This CDR3 is 15 amino acids long. CDR3 amino acids: CASSFQGLDTGELFF. CDR3 DNA sequence: TGTGCCAGTAGTTTTCAGGGACTCGACACCGGGGAGCTGTTTTTT.

The chain combines TRBV5-5 with TRBJ2-7, with D unclear. Trimming removed 1 base at V and 4 bases at J, with 6 bases between. Looked up from germline, CDR1 is SGHKS and CDR2 is YYEKEE (reference sequence). CDR3 length: 12 amino acids. The CDR3 sequence is CASSLSSYEQYF. The CDR3 coding sequence is TGTGCCAGCAGCTTGTCGAGTTACGAGCAGTACTTC.

V and J are TRBV27 and TRBJ2-3; 13 positions match TRBD2. CDR3 length: 18 residues. J was trimmed by 5 bases and V by 9 bases; bases with no gene match: 17. Per the germline V gene, CDR1 is MNHEY and CDR2 is SMNVEV (reference sequence). CDR3 DNA sequence: TGTGCCAGTCTACCATACGGACTAGCGGGAGATCGCTTAGATACGCAGTATTTT. Encoded protein: CASLPYGLAGDRLDTQYF.